A single sample is the source of the 5 T cell receptor beta chains below, sequenced in a study of follicular helper T cells after annual influenza vaccination. Here immunoSEQ multiplex PCR was the method, and the copy in TCRdb shows in-frame clones only, minus some. There are about 11,000 clones in the sample; roughly 77% occur only once, and over 0.7% lies in the top ten. The time point was: 2014-2015 season, pre-vaccination. Material: CXCR5- memory CD4+ T cells sorted from blood, obtained on the day of influenza vaccination. The origin of the receptors is an adult who received the influenza vaccine.

This clone was detected once. The rearrangement links TRBV6-1 to TRBJ2-7; 9 bases agree with TRBD1. The CDR3 runs 14 residues. CDR1 is MNHNS and CDR2 is SASEGT in the germline V gene. Trimming at V came to 7 bases and at J to 2 bases, leaving 6 bases not matched to a gene. Written as DNA, the CDR3 is TGTGCCAGCACCCGAGGACAGGGGACCTACGAGCAGTACTTC. Translating gives CASTRGQGTYEQYF.

Notes on this clone: Additional DNA sequences in this sample encode the identical CDR3. The rearrangement joins TRBV30 to TRBJ2-1; D not certain. Germline V gene data show CDR1 as GTSNPN and CDR2 as SVGIG (reference sequence). The CDR3 is 11 residues long. V was trimmed by 1 base and J by 4 bases, leaving 2 bases between them. The CDR3 is CAWSAYNEQFF. The CDR3 DNA reads TGTGCCTGGAGTGCATACAATGAGCAGTTCTTC. Full variable domain (missing parts from reference TRBV30 and TRBJ2-1): SQTIHQWPATLVQPVGSPLSLECTVEGTSNPNLYWYRQAAGRGLQLLFYSVGIGQISSEVPQNLSASRPQDRQFILSSKKLLLSDSGFYLCAWSAYNEQFFGPGTRLTVL.

The chain carries TRBV14 and TRBJ2-2; D perhaps matches TRBD2 (5 bases). The CDR3 runs to 12 residues. The germline V gene has CDR1 SGHDN and CDR2 FVKESK. V shed 8 bases and J shed 5 bases, with 9 bases lying between them. The CDR3 nucleotides read TGTGCCAGCGCCACGGGGACCGGGGAGCTGTTTTTT. Protein sequence: CASATGTGELFF. Based on the CDR3 plus reference TRBV14 and TRBJ2-2, the full variable domain is EAGVTQFPSHSVIEKGQTVTLRCDPISGHDNLYWYRRVMGKEIKFLLHFVKESKQDESGMPNNRFLAERTGGTYSTLKVQPAELEDSGVYFCASATGTGELFFGEGSRLTVL.

The chain uses TRBV30 and TRBJ2-7; 12 bases match TRBD2. J gave up 6 bases and V 2 bases, and 8 bases lay outside the gene matches. The CDR3 contains 15 residues. In germline, CDR1 is GTSNPN, CDR2 SVGIG (reference sequence). The DNA for the CDR3 is TGTGCCTGGAGTCAGACTAGCGGGAGAGGAGGCGAGCAGTACTTC. Translating gives CAWSQTSGRGGEQYF. Combining the CDR3 with reference TRBV30 and TRBJ2-7 gives the whole variable domain SQTIHQWPATLVQPVGSPLSLECTVEGTSNPNLYWYRQAAGRGLQLLFYSVGIGQISSEVPQNLSASRPQDRQFILSSKKLLLSDSGFYLCAWSQTSGRGGEQYFGPGTRLTVT.

J is TRBJ2-1 and V is TRBV7-2; the D is unclear. From germline, CDR1 is SGHTA and CDR2 FQGNSA. This CDR3 contains 15 residues. Trimming removed 6 bases from V and 1 base from J, with 13 bases in between. The CDR3 nucleotides read TGTGCCAGCAGGACACGCGGCCCATCCTACAATGAGCAGTTCTTC. This gives the protein CASRTRGPSYNEQFF. The entire variable domain, with the rest obtained from reference TRBV7-2 and TRBJ2-1, is as follows: GAGVSQSPSNKVTEKGKDVELRCDPISGHTALYWYRQSLGQGLEFLIYFQGNSAPDKSGLPSDRFSAERTGGSVSTLTIQRTQQEDSAVYLCASRTRGPSYNEQFFGPGTRLTVL.